These 4 T cell receptor beta chains came from one sample sequenced in a study of blood T cells in healthy people across ages. Primers used in a second PCR of about 6 to 12 cycles were a sample-barcoded 5' primer and a J-beta primer mix. One entry per CDR3 protein, called by TCRdb with MiXCR from the 5' RACE reads. The sample has approximately 850,000 distinct CDR3 sequences; roughly 50% are singletons. The sequenced material came from blood. The receptors shown here come from a man aged 25 to 40 in good health.

The genes are TRBV25-1 and TRBJ2-7; TRBD2 aligns across 8 bases. The last part of the DNA fits TRBJ2-5 better; the J call may be wrong. The CDR3 covers 15 residues. Germline V gene lookup returns CDR1 MGHDK and CDR2 SYGVNS. The CDR3 reads CASSEYSGRAETQYF. CDR3 DNA sequence: TGTGCCAGCAGTGAATATTCCGGGAGGGCGGAGACCCAGTACTTC.

The V and J genes are TRBV7-2 and TRBJ2-7, with 7 bases matching TRBD1. V lost 1 base, J lost 2 bases, and 5 bases stayed unmatched. The CDR3 covers 15 residues. CDR1 and CDR2 from the germline V gene are SGHTA and FQGNSA. The CDR3 reads CASSLGQGRAYEQYF. As DNA, the CDR3 is TGTGCCAGCAGCTTAGGACAGGGTAGGGCCTACGAGCAGTACTTC.

The CDR3 loop is CASSMTTPRGETQYF. CDR3 coding DNA: TGTGCCAGCAGTATGACAACTCCAAGGGGAGAGACCCAGTACTTC. This rearrangement joins TRBV27 to TRBJ2-5, with D perhaps matching TRBD1 (5 bases). There are 15 residues in the CDR3. Germline CDR1 is MNHEY and CDR2 is SMNVEV (reference sequence). Trimming took 5 bases from V and 4 from J, leaving 17 bases between them.

This clonotype was found a few times. The V and J genes are TRBV12-3 or TRBV12-4 and TRBJ2-7; 7 bases are shared with TRBD1. The CDR3 runs 14 residues. Unmatched junction bases numbered 8, after V lost 7 bases and J lost 2 bases. The CDR3 is CASTPNRGTYEQYF. CDR3 bases: TGTGCCAGCACCCCTAACAGGGGAACCTACGAGCAGTACTTC.